Listed below are T cell receptor beta chains from one sample, sequenced in a study of blood T cell repertoires in COVID-19. TCRdb keeps only in-frame clones here, not all; method: immunoSEQ multiplex PCR. The sample includes 150,000 to 200,000 clones, around four fifths of them seen just once. The material sequenced was peripheral blood. These receptors originate from a woman older than 75 with acute or convalescent COVID-19. The CDR3 runs from the conserved cysteine through the conserved F or W.

CDR3aa | j_gene | v_gene
CASSPGQGPSTDTQYF | TRBJ2-3 | TRBV5-1
CASSSTGMPNQPQHF | TRBJ1-5 | TRBV6-5
CASSYGRRRDSPLHF | TRBJ1-6 | TRBV6-5
CASSLRGSNQPQHF | TRBJ1-5 | TRBV5-4
CASSLGQGAYEQYF | TRBJ2-7 | TRBV11-2
CASSFRGQARPNYGYTF | TRBJ1-2 | TRBV28
CASDEGGGYGYTF | TRBJ1-2 | TRBV25-1
CASSIGGGRVGAGELFF | TRBJ2-2 | TRBV19
CASSIRDRVPEAFF | TRBJ1-1 | TRBV19
CASVGSSYEQYF | TRBJ2-7 | TRBV6-5
CASSKQGANTEAFF | TRBJ1-1 | TRBV19
CASSSTGGNTGELFF | TRBJ2-2 | TRBV7-7
CASSTGFKRQPQHF | TRBJ1-5 | TRBV6-6
CASSYQGLAALEQFF | TRBJ2-1 | TRBV5-8
CASSDSGEYNEQFF | TRBJ2-1 | TRBV25-1
CAWSWRGGIYEQYF | TRBJ2-7 | TRBV30
CASSLAGDTYNEQFF | TRBJ2-1 | TRBV5-1
CASSQDPGWGDEKLFF | TRBJ1-4 | TRBV4-2
CASSLVDNEQFF | TRBJ2-1 | TRBV5-5
CASSGGGRGGANVLTF | TRBJ2-6 | TRBV5-4
CASSRQGARGYTF | TRBJ1-2 | TRBV19
CASSPEGAEQYF | TRBJ2-7 | TRBV18
CASSQGTGFSSYTF | TRBJ1-2 | TRBV4-2
CAISDPRGGGPGNEQFF | TRBJ2-1 | TRBV10-3
CASSQSSGGAYNEQFF | TRBJ2-1 | TRBV4-3
CASKSSGSTDTQYF | TRBJ2-3 | TRBV19
CASSRTRRKEQYF | TRBJ2-7 | TRBV6-5
CASSLGSRVSEQYF | TRBJ2-7 | TRBV7-8
CASSLSQGAYSPLHF | TRBJ1-6 | TRBV13
CASSQVGNTIYF | TRBJ1-3 | TRBV3-1/TRBV3-2
CASSYLKTSGKNIQYF | TRBJ2-4 | TRBV6-5
CASRSGQGGNQPQHF | TRBJ1-5 | TRBV28
CASSQASNEQFF | TRBJ2-1 | TRBV3-1/TRBV3-2
CSASRGILNQPQHF | TRBJ1-5 | TRBV20-1
CASSWGPNQPQHF | TRBJ1-5 | TRBV27
CASSLGGTGLYEQYF | TRBJ2-7 | TRBV5-1
CASSYSYRGLYEQYF | TRBJ2-7 | TRBV6-5
CASSTTSGNTIYF | TRBJ1-3 | TRBV19
CASSFLRTSGAYEQYF | TRBJ2-7 | TRBV28
CASSSGQIEETQYF | TRBJ2-5 | TRBV11-3
CASSKSGSNQPQHF | TRBJ1-5 | TRBV21-1
CASSFQDNYGYTF | TRBJ1-2 | TRBV18
CASSGQSTDTQYF | TRBJ2-3 | TRBV5-6
CASSQPPDEKLFF | TRBJ1-4 | TRBV3-1/TRBV3-2
CASSRAGGVAKNIQYF | TRBJ2-4 | TRBV5-8
CASSFAAERSDTQYF | TRBJ2-3 | TRBV5-1
CASSQTQGANQPQHF | TRBJ1-5 | TRBV3-1/TRBV3-2